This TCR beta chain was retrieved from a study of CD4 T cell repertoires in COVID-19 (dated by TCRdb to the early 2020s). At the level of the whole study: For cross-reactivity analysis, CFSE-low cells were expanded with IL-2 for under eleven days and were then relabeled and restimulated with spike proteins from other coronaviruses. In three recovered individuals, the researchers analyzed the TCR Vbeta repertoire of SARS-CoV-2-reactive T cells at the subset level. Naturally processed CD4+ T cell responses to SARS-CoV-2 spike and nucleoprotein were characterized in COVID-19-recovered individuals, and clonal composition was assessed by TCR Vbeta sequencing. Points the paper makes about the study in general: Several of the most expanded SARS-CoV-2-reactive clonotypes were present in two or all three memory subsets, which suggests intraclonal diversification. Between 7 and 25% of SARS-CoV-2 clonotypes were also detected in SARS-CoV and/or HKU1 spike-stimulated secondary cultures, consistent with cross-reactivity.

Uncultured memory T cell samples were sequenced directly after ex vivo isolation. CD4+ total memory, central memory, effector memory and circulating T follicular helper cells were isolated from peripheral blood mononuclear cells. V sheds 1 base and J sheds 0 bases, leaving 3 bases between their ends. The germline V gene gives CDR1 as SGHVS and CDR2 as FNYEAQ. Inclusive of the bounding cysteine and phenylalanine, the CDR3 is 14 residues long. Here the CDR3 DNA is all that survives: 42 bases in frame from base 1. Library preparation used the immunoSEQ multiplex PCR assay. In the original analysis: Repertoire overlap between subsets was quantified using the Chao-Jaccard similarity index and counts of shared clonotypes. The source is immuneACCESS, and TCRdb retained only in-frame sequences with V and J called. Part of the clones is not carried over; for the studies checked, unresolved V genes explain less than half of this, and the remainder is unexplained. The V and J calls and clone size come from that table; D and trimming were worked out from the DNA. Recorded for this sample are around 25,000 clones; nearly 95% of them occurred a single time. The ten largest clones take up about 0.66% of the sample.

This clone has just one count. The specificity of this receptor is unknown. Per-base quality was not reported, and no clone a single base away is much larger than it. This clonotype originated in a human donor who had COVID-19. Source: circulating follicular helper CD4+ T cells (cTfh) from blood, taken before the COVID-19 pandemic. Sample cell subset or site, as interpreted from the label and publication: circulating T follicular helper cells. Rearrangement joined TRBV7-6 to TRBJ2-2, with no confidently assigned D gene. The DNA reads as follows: TGTGCCAGCAGCTTAGGAGCGAACACCGGGGAGCTGTTTTTT. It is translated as CASSLGANTGELFF. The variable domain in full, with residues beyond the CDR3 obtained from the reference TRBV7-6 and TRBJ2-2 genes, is GAGVSQSPRYKVTKRGQDVALRCDPISGHVSLYWYRQALGQGPEFLTYFNYEAQQDKSGLPNDRFSAERPEGSISTLTIQRTEQRDSAMYRCASSLGANTGELFFGEGSRLTVL.